This TCR beta chain is from a study of cytomegalovirus exposure and HLA in healthy donors. Study-level results: TCR beta chains numbering approximately 150 were designated cytomegalovirus-associated.

A roughly 120-subject validation cohort, separate from the approximately 720-subject first cohort, supplied the donors. Trimming took 2 bases from V and 10 from J; bases not matched to a gene: 7. From germline, CDR1 is SEHNR and CDR2 FQNEAQ (reference sequence). The CDR3 spans 16 residues. The data were produced by immunoSEQ multiplex PCR, yet TCRdb's version contains in-frame clones alone and is incomplete. Of about 280,000 clones in the sample, 70% to 90% are singletons; the top ten hold 0.92%. Turning to this clone: Its antigen is undetermined.

The rearrangement uses TRBV7-9 and TRBJ1-6, with 11 bases matching TRBD1. The TCR sequence derives from a woman younger than 35 in good health and CMV-seronegative. The source material was PBMCs. The CDR3 region is CASSLSSGQGGSPLHF. The CDR3 bases are TGTGCCAGCAGCTTATCCTCGGGACAGGGGGGCTCACCCCTCCACTTT.